This T cell receptor beta chain was found in a study of vaccination effects on CD4 cells after COVID-19. Here immunoSEQ multiplex PCR was the method, and the copy in TCRdb shows in-frame clones only, minus some. The sample has 78,000 or so clones; over 70% are singletons. Comment on this clone: Its target is not known.

Trimming took 1 base from V and 4 from J; bases not matched to a gene: 6. The CDR3 has 16 residues. The germline V gene encodes CDR1 LGHNA and CDR2 YSLEER. The ViraFEST assay expanded antigen-specific CD4+ T cells with viral peptide pools before sequencing. CD4+ T cell isolation took place after about 11 days of culture. None of the vaccinated had previously contracted SARS-CoV-2, and their nucleocapsid antibodies tested negative. Material: CD4+ T cells from PBMCs cultured with SARS-CoV-2 spike peptides, obtained before COVID-19 vaccination. The chain uses TRBV4-3 and TRBJ1-3; TRBD1 agrees at 8 bases. The TCR was taken from a human donor who received a COVID-19 vaccine. CDR3 bases: TGCGCCAGCAGCCAAGGACAGGGGCGGGGAGGAAACACCATATATTTT. This sequence encodes CASSQGQGRGGNTIYF.